These 3 T cell receptor beta chains came from one sample sequenced in a study of blood T cell repertoires in COVID-19. Libraries were prepared by immunoSEQ multiplex PCR; TCRdb keeps only in-frame clonotypes and omits some of them. The sample holds some 47,000 clones, roughly 87% seen once. The specimen sequenced was peripheral blood. Receptors were obtained from an elderly woman in a cohort sampled during active or convalescent COVID-19.

This chain joins TRBV5-4 and TRBJ1-2; D is ambiguous. CDR3 length: 14 residues. CDR1 SGHNT and CDR2 YYREEE come from the germline V gene (reference sequence). V lost 4 bases to trimming and J lost 2 bases, with 12 bases between them. As DNA, the CDR3 is TGTGCCAGCAGCCTGGATAGTTCGAACTATGGCTACACCTTC. This sequence encodes CASSLDSSNYGYTF.

V gene TRBV4-3 combines with J gene TRBJ1-2; D remains unclear. The germline CDR1 and CDR2 sequences are LGHNA and YSLEER. V lost 0 bases to trimming and J lost 2 bases, with 7 bases between them. The CDR3 length is 14 residues. CDR3 region: CASSQDYGNYGYTF. The CDR3 DNA reads TGCGCCAGCAGCCAAGATTACGGGAACTATGGCTACACCTTC.

The chain is built from TRBV4-3 and TRBJ2-7; 13 positions agree with TRBD2. The trim removed 2 bases at V and 5 bases at J, leaving 9 bases unmatched. Germline CDR1 LGHNA, CDR2 YSLEER. The CDR3 totals 17 residues. This chain's CDR3 is CASSQSLAGGLFNEQYF. The CDR3 DNA reads TGCGCCAGCAGCCAATCACTAGCGGGAGGGCTATTCAACGAGCAGTACTTC.